The rows below give T cell receptor beta chains drawn from one sample of a study of T cell responses to AZD1222 COVID-19 vaccine. Sequencing was performed with immunoSEQ multiplex PCR; in TCRdb, only in-frame clones are kept and a portion is missing. This table holds roughly 130,000 clones, roughly 85% found once. Sequenced material: peripheral blood, taken on day 0 of AZD1222 vaccination. These receptors were taken from an adult in good health. Each CDR3 is given without its conserved first and last residue. The D gene is left open where the match is weak.

d_call v_call cdr3_length cdr3_aa
- TRBV28 11 ASSPRTAYGYT
- TRBV21-1 12 ASSSRLAPHEQY
- TRBV7-2 13 ASSLVVAPQETQY
TRBD1 TRBV6-5 12 ASRDDRVPHEQY
- TRBV19 12 ASSTPGAGQPQH
- TRBV7-2 12 ASSSLAEYYEQY
TRBD2 TRBV6-4 13 ASSRGTSPQETQY
- TRBV20-1 9 SARDKGRAF
- TRBV11-2 12 ASSLDLPAGELF
- TRBV14 14 ASSQEPAENTGELF
- TRBV18 11 ASSSNSNQPQH
- TRBV6-5 12 ASRLGLGNQPQH
- TRBV20-1 8 SASQETQY
- TRBV5-4 11 ASTDTGRAEAF
- TRBV5-4 14 ASTIDGGTSNQPQH
TRBD1 TRBV19 12 ASSATGIGNEQF
- TRBV25-1 9 ASSPGGEQY
TRBD1 TRBV5-1 13 ASSPQAGGSYEQY
- TRBV7-9 12 ASSLEVKPYEQY
TRBD1 TRBV10-1 14 ASSESGTGRGTEAF
TRBD1 TRBV27 12 ASSLGRRDSGYT
- TRBV21-1 11 ASRGRDTGELF
- TRBV5-1 9 ASSEGGGYT
- TRBV19 16 ASSYPKGNSSGANVLT
TRBD1 TRBV29-1 11 SARQGNNQPQH
- TRBV5-4 15 ASSSMWGRGSYNEQF
- TRBV19 14 ASSIPDSKNTGELF
- TRBV7-2 11 ASSVLLDTEAF
TRBD1 TRBV28 14 ASSVSGTGGNHEQY
TRBD1 TRBV7-2 13 ASSFRQGGYTEQF
TRBD2 TRBV7-2 13 ASSLILAAGSEQF
- TRBV2 13 ASSPGLQLYYGYT
TRBD1 TRBV28 15 ASSLSGLGTDNSPLH
- TRBV13 12 ASSLIQLAGELF
- TRBV24-1 11 ATRGPTGGTQY
- TRBV5-1 12 ASSLVRDSHEQF
TRBD1 TRBV15 13 ATSTGTGSPNEQF
TRBD1 TRBV5-1 14 ASRRTGVATNEKLF
- TRBV3-1/TRBV3-2 16 ASSQDLGQTISYNEQF
TRBD1 TRBV25-1 13 ASTGQGMNTGELF